These 19 T cell receptor beta chains were all obtained from the same sample, sequenced in a study of T-cell memory formation after mild COVID-19 (dated by TCRdb to about 2021). Libraries were prepared through 5' RACE. The instrument was an Illumina NovaSeq 6000. Starting from the raw public reads, TCRdb applied fastp trimming at Q25, assembled clones with MiXCR and retained in-frame beta chains. CDR3 protein sequences are deduplicated, and each keeps its most common genes and DNA. For this sample there are about 560,000 distinct CDR3 sequences; around 16% appear just once. Of the sample, 8.1% falls within the top ten clones. The sample was PBMCs or a T cell subset sorted from them (not recorded which). The receptors were sampled from an adult woman who had mild COVID-19 (a few samples of this study predate the infection). The sample titles of this study are shuffled in the database, so cell type and time point are left out; the donor was told from shared clones.

This clonotype turned up a few times. The gene calls are TRBV7-3 and TRBJ2-1; TRBD2 might be the D (6 bases). Germline V gene sequence: CDR1 SGHTA, CDR2 FQGTGA. The CDR3 spans 14 residues. Trimming took off 5 bases at V and 7 bases at J, with 15 bases between the two ends. The CDR3 here is CASSPHGGSNEQFF. CDR3 in DNA: TGTGCCAGCAGCCCCCATGGGGGGAGTAATGAGCAGTTCTTC.

This clonotype has a count of ten or more. This rearrangement joins TRBV7-2 to TRBJ2-2, with D maybe TRBD2 (6 bases). The CDR3 is 16 amino acids. V was trimmed by 4 bases and J by 4 bases, leaving 16 bases between them. Germline V gene lookup returns CDR1 SGHTA and CDR2 FQGNSA. In DNA form, the CDR3 reads TGTGCCAGCAGCTCTTCGCGAGGCGGGACCACCGGGGAGCTGTTTTTT. This encodes CASSSSRGGTTGELFF.

The chain joins TRBV4-1 to TRBJ1-1; unclear D gene. The V gene lost 2 bases and the J gene lost 3 bases, with 16 bases spanning the gap. Germline V gene data show CDR1 as MGHRA and CDR2 as YSYEKL. The CDR3 length is 16 residues. CDR3 DNA: TGCGCCAGCAGCCAAAGGGCCGTAGGGAGGGACACTGAAGCTTTCTTT. Its translation: CASSQRAVGRDTEAFF.

V is TRBV12-3 or TRBV12-4 and J is TRBJ2-1; 8 bases are a match to TRBD2. CDR3 size: 15 residues. The trim removed 3 bases at V and 5 bases at J, leaving 6 bases unmatched. The CDR3 DNA follows: TGTGCCAGCAGTTTTATCCAGCGGGGGAACAATGAGCAGTTCTTC. Amino acid sequence: CASSFIQRGNNEQFF.

The sample holds many counts of this clonotype. The rearrangement joins TRBV12-3 or TRBV12-4 to TRBJ2-7, with 9 nucleotides matching TRBD2. This CDR3 comprises 14 residues. V lost 3 bases, J lost 0 bases, and 0 bases stayed unmatched. CDR3 amino acids: CASSLTSGSYEQYF. In DNA form, the CDR3 reads TGTGCCAGCAGTTTGACTAGCGGCTCCTACGAGCAGTACTTC.

The CDR3 loop reads CASSKSGANVLTF. The CDR3 DNA is TGTGCCAGCAGCAAATCTGGGGCCAACGTCCTGACTTTC. V gene TRBV7-2 combines with J gene TRBJ2-6; D is unresolved. Germline-derived CDR1 and CDR2 are SGHTA and FQGNSA. The CDR3 is 13 residues long. Deletions cut 5 bases from V and 1 base from J, with 3 bases between. The variable domain in full, completed from reference TRBV7-2 and TRBJ2-6, reads GAGVSQSPSNKVTEKGKDVELRCDPISGHTALYWYRQSLGQGLEFLIYFQGNSAPDKSGLPSDRFSAERTGGSVSTLTIQRTQQEDSAVYLCASSKSGANVLTFGAGSRLTVL.

The J gene is TRBJ2-2, the V gene TRBV20-1, with D perhaps matching TRBD1 (6 bases). Deletions cut 1 base from V and 1 base from J, with 7 bases between. Germline CDR1 reads DFQATT; CDR2 reads SNEGSKA (reference sequence). The CDR3 length is 14 residues. CDR3 coding DNA: TGCAGTGCTAGAGCGACAGGGAACACCGGGGAGCTGTTTTTT. Translating gives CSARATGNTGELFF.

This sequence joins TRBV3-1 and TRBJ2-1; the match to TRBD2 covers 11 bases. The CDR3 covers 16 residues. Per germline, CDR1 LGHDT and CDR2 YNNKEL (reference sequence). V gave up 6 bases and J gave up 5 bases; unmatched junction bases: 9. CDR3 DNA sequence: TGTGCCAGCAGACCCGGACTAGCGGGTTTTGACAATGAGCAGTTCTTC. Translating gives CASRPGLAGFDNEQFF.

This clonotype was seen a few times. The DNA of the CDR3 is TGTGCCAGCAGCTTGGGGCCCAGCGGGAGGTACGAGCAGTACTTC. This codes for CASSLGPSGRYEQYF. V is TRBV7-2 and J is TRBJ2-7; 9 bases line up with TRBD2. The J segment lost 4 bases and the V segment lost 3 bases, leaving 7 bases of the junction unmatched. Germline CDR1 is SGHTA and CDR2 is FQGNSA. CDR3 length: 15 amino acids.

In its sample, this clonotype was seen a few times. This chain connects TRBV5-1 to TRBJ1-1; D might be TRBD1 (5 bases). The V end lost 2 bases, the J end lost 5 bases, and 13 bases lay between the germline ends. The CDR3 runs to 14 residues. Germline V lookup: CDR1 SGHRS, CDR2 YFSETQ. The CDR3 loop is CASSFSPGQTEAFF. CDR3 coding DNA: TGCGCCAGCAGCTTCAGCCCAGGGCAAACTGAAGCTTTCTTT.

The V call is TRBV7-2, the J call TRBJ2-7; 9 bases line up with TRBD1. Germline CDR1 reads SGHTA; CDR2 reads FQGNSA. CDR3 length: 16 amino acids. V lost 4 bases, J lost 5 bases, and 12 bases stayed unmatched. The CDR3 loop reads CASSSLTGTGYNEQYF. The CDR3 nucleotides are TGTGCCAGCAGCTCACTCACCGGGACAGGGTACAACGAGCAGTACTTC.

The V call is TRBV9, the J call TRBJ2-3; D gene uncertain. CDR1 and CDR2 from the germline V gene are SGDLS and YYNGEE. The V and J ends lost 0 bases and 2 bases respectively, with 7 bases between them. The CDR3 loop spans 14 amino acids. CDR3 residues: CASSVADHTDTQYF. CDR3 DNA: TGTGCCAGCAGCGTAGCTGATCACACAGATACGCAGTATTTT.

This clonotype came up a few times. The chain joins TRBV5-4 to TRBJ2-3; the D gene could be TRBD1 or TRBD2 (5 bases each). This CDR3 has 14 amino acids. Germline V gene data show CDR1 as SGHNT and CDR2 as YYREEE (reference sequence). Trimming pared 6 bases from V and 2 bases from J, leaving 13 bases between. For the CDR3, the DNA is TGTGCCAGCAATCGGGACGGACTCACAGATACGCAGTATTTT. Amino acids: CASNRDGLTDTQYF. The variable domain in full, with the rest retrieved from reference TRBV5-4 and TRBJ2-3, is ETGVTQSPTHLIKTRGQQVTLRCSSQSGHNTVSWYQQALGQGPQFIFQYYREEENGRGNFPPRFSGLQFPNYSSELNVNALELDDSALYLCASNRDGLTDTQYFGPGTRLTVL.

V is TRBV25-1 and J is TRBJ2-1; 9 nucleotides align to TRBD2. CDR3 size: 17 residues. The J segment lost 1 base and the V segment lost 4 bases, leaving 8 bases of the junction unmatched. From germline, CDR1 is MGHDK and CDR2 SYGVNS. The CDR3 sequence is CASSVKASGMSYNEQFF. In DNA, the CDR3 is TGTGCCAGCAGTGTCAAAGCTAGCGGGATGTCCTACAATGAGCAGTTCTTC.

This clonotype came up a few times. The chain links TRBV6-5 to TRBJ2-2; D tentatively fits TRBD1 or TRBD2 (5 bases each). Per germline, CDR1 MNHEY and CDR2 SVGAGI. CDR3 size: 17 residues. Trimming removed 2 bases from V and 6 bases from J, with 19 bases in between. CDR3 sequence reads: CASSYIASGSGPGELFF. The CDR3, as DNA: TGTGCCAGCAGTTACATAGCGTCAGGGTCGGGTCCCGGGGAGCTGTTTTTT.

The chain has TRBV10-3 and TRBJ2-5; D is unclear. Germline V gene sequence: CDR1 ENHRY, CDR2 SYGVKD. With 2 bases removed from V and 4 bases from J, the gap between germline ends came to 5 bases. The CDR3 runs to 12 residues. The DNA for the CDR3 is TGTGCCATCAGTGAGGCTCGAGAGACCCAGTACTTC. This encodes CAISEARETQYF.

V gene TRBV5-1 combines with J gene TRBJ1-1, with no clear D. The CDR3 consists of 15 residues. The V end lost 6 bases, the J end lost 5 bases, and 20 bases lay between the germline ends. Per the germline V gene, CDR1 is SGHRS and CDR2 is YFSETQ. This CDR3 reads CASNPRGTVGTEAFF. The DNA of the CDR3 is TGCGCCAGCAACCCCCGAGGTACGGTCGGGACTGAAGCTTTCTTT.

This clonotype was seen only a few times. The gene calls are TRBV19 and TRBJ2-7; tentatively, D is TRBD1 (6 bases). Trimming stripped 5 bases from V and 2 bases from J, with 13 bases between. In germline, CDR1 is LNHDA, CDR2 SQIVND (reference sequence). There are 14 residues in the CDR3. The CDR3 spells CASSWSGETYEQYF. In DNA form, the CDR3 reads TGTGCCAGTAGTTGGTCAGGGGAGACCTACGAGCAGTACTTC.

Many counts were recorded for this clonotype. The gene calls are TRBV7-6 and TRBJ2-1; D unresolved. Per the germline V gene, CDR1 is SGHVS and CDR2 is FNYEAQ. The CDR3 runs 12 residues. Trimming pared 1 base from V and 8 bases from J, leaving 6 bases between. The CDR3 reads CASSLDLHEQFF. As DNA, the CDR3 is TGTGCCAGCAGCTTAGACCTCCATGAGCAGTTCTTC.